The 22 T cell receptor beta chains below all came from one sample that was sequenced in a study of spatial heterogeneity in lung cancer. Overall study findings and caveats: Mutation tallies in tumors tracked expanded intratumoral alpha and beta TCR counts.

These TCRs are of unknown antigen specificity. A single record per CDR3 protein comes from TCRdb applying MiXCR to the 5' RACE reads. This table has around 11,000 distinct CDR3 sequences, more than 7% appearing once. Specified time point: sample taken at primary tumor resection. The material was lung tumor tissue, obtained at surgery. The receptors were sampled from a female donor with early-stage non-small cell lung cancer.

This clonotype appeared many times. Since the library was made to target alpha chains, this beta chain is a stray read and its abundance is not meaningful. The chain recombines TRBV20-1 with TRBJ1-1; no reliable D call. The germline V and J ends were trimmed by 2 bases and 12 bases, with 16 bases remaining between them. The CDR3 runs to 12 residues. CDR1 and CDR2 from the germline V gene are DFQATT and SNEGSKA (reference sequence). CDR3 bases: TGCAGTGCTAGAACCCCAGCAGGAGACCCTTTCTTT. As protein: CSARTPAGDPFF.

This clonotype was counted ten times or more. The library was prepared for alpha chains; this beta chain is a stray read, so its frequency means little. The chain links TRBV12-3 or TRBV12-4 to TRBJ2-7; TRBD2 aligns across 7 bases. This CDR3 contains 14 residues. V trimming: 1 base; J trimming: 3 bases; junction bases outside the gene matches: 3. CDR3 bases: TGTGCCAGCAGTTTAGATGCTAGCGGCTACGAGCAGTACTTC. Translating gives CASSLDASGYEQYF.

Ten or more counts support this clonotype. As an off-target read in a library built for alpha chains, this beta chain has a frequency of little significance. The chain couples TRBV20-1 to TRBJ2-7; TRBD2 is a possible D gene (7 bases). This CDR3 spans 14 amino acids. The V end lost 5 bases, the J end lost 3 bases, and 17 bases lay between the germline ends. The germline CDR1 and CDR2 sequences are DFQATT and SNEGSKA (reference sequence). CDR3 sequence: CSAPRRGGDYEQYF. The CDR3 coding sequence is TGCAGTGCTCCCAGGAGGGGGGGCGACTACGAGCAGTACTTC.

This clonotype was recorded at least ten times. The library was prepared for alpha chains; this beta chain is a stray read, so its frequency means little. The V and J genes are TRBV5-4 and TRBJ2-5; the D gene is possibly TRBD2 (6 bases). The CDR3 runs to 13 residues. Germline CDR1 SGHNT, CDR2 YYREEE (reference sequence). With 2 bases removed from V and 5 bases from J, the gap between germline ends came to 10 bases. The CDR3 reads CASSFLASETQYF. Here the CDR3 DNA reads TGTGCCAGCAGCTTCCTAGCGTCGGAGACCCAGTACTTC.

This clonotype appeared a few times. This beta chain is a stray sequence in a library constructed for alpha chains; its clone size is not meaningful. CDR3 in DNA: TGCAGTGCTAGTTGGGACAGGGGCTACAATGAGCAGTTCTTC. Translated: CSASWDRGYNEQFF. This chain links TRBV20-1 with TRBJ2-1; TRBD1 matches at 10 bases. Germline CDR1 is DFQATT and CDR2 is SNEGSKA (reference sequence). Germline trimming cut 3 bases from V and 3 bases from J; bases unmatched to any gene: 2. CDR3 size: 14 residues.

Comments on this clonotype: Since the library was made to target alpha chains, this beta chain is a stray read and its abundance is not meaningful. This chain joins TRBV20-1 and TRBJ2-3; the D gene is possibly TRBD1 (7 bases). The CDR3 is 16 amino acids. CDR1 is DFQATT, CDR2 SNEGSKA, per germline (reference sequence). The germline V and J ends were trimmed by 5 bases and 5 bases, with 23 bases remaining between them. CDR3 coding DNA: TGCAGTGCTTCCTCCCCCGACAGGGCGCGGGGAGATACGCAGTATTTT. It encodes CSASSPDRARGDTQYF.

This clonotype showed up many times. With the library built for alpha chains, this beta chain is off target and its frequency is not meaningful. The rearrangement joins TRBV9 to TRBJ2-5; TRBD1 might be the D (7 bases). This CDR3 has 15 residues. Trimming took 0 bases from V and 4 from J, leaving 13 bases between them. Germline loops: CDR1 SGDLS, CDR2 YYNGEE. The chain's CDR3 is CASSVAAGGPETQYF. The CDR3 DNA follows: TGTGCCAGCAGCGTAGCGGCAGGGGGGCCAGAGACCCAGTACTTC.

This clonotype was seen at least ten times. As an off-target read in a library built for alpha chains, this beta chain has a frequency of little significance. The chain has TRBV2 and TRBJ1-5; D gene ambiguous. The CDR3 runs to 14 residues. Germline V gives CDR1 SNHLY, CDR2 FYNNEI. The V end was cut by 6 bases, the J end by 3 bases, with 12 bases between. CDR3 sequence reads: CASRAGRDNQPQHF. As DNA, the CDR3 is TGTGCCAGCAGGGCTGGACGGGACAATCAGCCCCAGCATTTT.

This clonotype was counted only a few times. This beta chain came through as a stray read in a library set up for alpha chains, and its size says little. This chain joins TRBV5-4 and TRBJ2-1; TRBD2 matches at 13 bases. CDR3 size: 15 residues. CDR1 SGHNT and CDR2 YYREEE come from the germline V gene (reference sequence). V shed 4 bases, J shed 9 bases, and the junction held 7 bases outside the gene matches. The chain's CDR3 is CASSPRLAGGGEQFF. The DNA of the CDR3 is TGTGCCAGCAGCCCCCGACTAGCGGGGGGCGGTGAGCAGTTCTTC.

To note about this clonotype: For a library built for alpha chains, this beta chain is a stray read; little rests on its size. The chain links TRBV7-9 to TRBJ2-3; 12 bases align to TRBD1. CDR3 size: 19 residues. Germline V lookup: CDR1 SEHNR, CDR2 FQNEAQ (reference sequence). J was trimmed by 4 bases and V by 5 bases; bases with no gene match: 16. CDR3 coding DNA: TGTGCCAGCAGCCCTTCTGGCTTGTCCGGGACAGGGGGCGCAGATACGCAGTATTTT. Its translation is CASSPSGLSGTGGADTQYF.

Judged by abundance, this clonotype is medium-sized (0.01 to 0.1%). This beta chain came through as a stray read in a library set up for alpha chains, and its size says little. The chain's CDR3 is CASGRTSGDTQYF. DNA of the CDR3: TGTGCCAGCGGCAGGACTAGCGGGGATACGCAGTATTTT. The chain is built from TRBV27 and TRBJ2-3; the match to TRBD2 covers 11 bases. The CDR3 totals 13 residues. Germline assignment: CDR1 MNHEY and CDR2 SMNVEV (reference sequence). The trim removed 8 bases at V and 6 bases at J, leaving 4 bases unmatched.

This clonotype was seen ten or more times. Since the library was made to target alpha chains, this beta chain is a stray read and its abundance is not meaningful. V usage is TRBV6-6 and J usage is TRBJ1-5, with 10 bases identical to TRBD1. The J segment lost 2 bases and the V segment lost 7 bases, leaving 8 bases of the junction unmatched. CDR1 and CDR2 (germline): MNHNY, SVGAGI (reference sequence). CDR3 length equals 16 residues. CDR3 nucleotide sequence: TGTGCCAGCACCCCTGGACAGGGGGTTGGCAATCAGCCCCAGCATTTT. Its translation is CASTPGQGVGNQPQHF.

This clonotype is labeled as medium-sized (0.01 to 0.1%). For a library built for alpha chains, this beta chain is a stray read; little rests on its size. V and J are TRBV9 and TRBJ2-3; no firm D call. The CDR3 is 13 residues long. The V end was cut by 1 base, the J end by 4 bases, with 7 bases between. Germline V gene lookup returns CDR1 SGDLS and CDR2 YYNGEE. The CDR3 loop is CASSVWSADTQYF. For the CDR3, the DNA is TGTGCCAGCAGCGTATGGAGCGCAGATACGCAGTATTTT.

This clonotype has a count of ten or more. The library was prepared for alpha chains; this beta chain is a stray read, so its frequency means little. V usage is TRBV27 and J usage is TRBJ1-4; D is unclear. The CDR3 is 18 amino acids. Germline-derived CDR1 and CDR2 are MNHEY and SMNVEV (reference sequence). Trimming removed 5 bases from V and 0 bases from J, with 19 bases in between. CDR3 sequence: CASSPLDDEGATNEKLFF. CDR3 DNA sequence: TGTGCCAGCAGTCCATTGGATGACGAGGGCGCAACTAATGAAAAACTGTTTTTT.

This clonotype was found many times. The library was prepared for alpha chains; this beta chain is a stray read, so its frequency means little. The rearrangement links TRBV9 to TRBJ2-1; no reliable D call. From germline, CDR1 is SGDLS and CDR2 YYNGEE. The V end lost 0 bases, the J end lost 0 bases, and 7 bases lay between the germline ends. The length of the CDR3 is 15 residues. The CDR3 sequence is CASSVEPHSYNEQFF. Here the CDR3 DNA reads TGTGCCAGCAGCGTAGAGCCCCACTCCTACAATGAGCAGTTCTTC.

This clonotype was observed at least ten times. In a library made to pick up alpha chains, this beta chain is a stray read with a size that means little. This chain links TRBV3-1 with TRBJ2-1; 12 bases match TRBD2. This CDR3 region has 16 residues. Looked up from germline, CDR1 is LGHDT and CDR2 is YNNKEL (reference sequence). Unmatched junction bases numbered 7, after V lost 4 bases and J lost 6 bases. This CDR3 reads CASSPTLAGGRNEQFF. The CDR3 coding sequence is TGTGCCAGCAGCCCTACTCTAGCGGGGGGGCGCAATGAGCAGTTCTTC.

This clonotype has at least ten counts. This beta chain is off target for a library built for alpha chains, so its abundance means little. The chain combines TRBV6-2 or TRBV6-3 with TRBJ2-1; 10 bases are shared with TRBD1. The V gene's germline CDR1 is MNHEY and CDR2 SVGEGT. V lost 2 bases and J lost 8; bases outside the gene matches: 6. The CDR3 is made up of 15 amino acids. The DNA for the CDR3 is TGTGCCAGCAGTTACCGGGGACAGGGGATGGATGAGCAGTTCTTC. Amino acid sequence: CASSYRGQGMDEQFF.

This clonotype was seen at least ten times. Because this beta chain is a stray read in a library intended to capture alpha chains, its abundance should not be given much weight. The rearrangement joins TRBV6-6 to TRBJ1-2; 7 bases agree with TRBD1. The CDR3 totals 12 residues. Germline-derived CDR1 and CDR2 are MNHNY and SVGAGI (reference sequence). V was pared by 9 bases and J by 6 bases, with 7 bases of the junction left unmatched. CDR3 protein: CASTQGVDGYTF. CDR3 nucleotide sequence: TGTGCCAGTACCCAGGGGGTTGATGGCTACACCTTC.

This clonotype is medium-sized (0.01 to 0.1%). The library was designed around alpha chains, so this beta chain is a stray read whose abundance carries little weight. This chain uses TRBV12-3 or TRBV12-4 with TRBJ2-7, with TRBD2 matching 11 bases. V shed 6 bases, J shed 1 base, and the junction held 5 bases outside the gene matches. The CDR3 consists of 15 residues. DNA of the CDR3: TGTGCCAGCAGATTTAGCGGGGGGGCTTCCTACGAGCAGTACTTC. It specifies CASRFSGGASYEQYF.

This clonotype was seen at least ten times. Since the library was made to target alpha chains, this beta chain is a stray read and its abundance is not meaningful. In DNA form, the CDR3 reads TGTGCCAGCAGCGACACCGCAGGGTATAATCTCGGATACGAGCAGTACTTC. Translated: CASSDTAGYNLGYEQYF. The chain has TRBV12-3 or TRBV12-4 and TRBJ2-7, with D possibly matching TRBD1 (5 bases). CDR3 length: 17 residues. V was trimmed by 6 bases and J by 4 bases, leaving 25 bases between them.

This clonotype was recorded many times. This beta chain lies outside the target of a library built for alpha chains; its clone size means little. The V gene is TRBV7-2, the J gene TRBJ2-1; TRBD2 matches at 9 bases. After removal of 1 base from V and 12 bases from J, the junction contained 10 bases not matched to a gene. In germline, CDR1 is SGHTA, CDR2 FQGNSA. There are 15 residues in the CDR3. CDR3 protein: CASSLVWTSEGGQFF. CDR3 nucleotides: TGTGCCAGCAGCTTAGTGTGGACTAGCGAGGGGGGGCAGTTCTTC.

This clonotype occurred many times. Little can be read into the size of this beta chain, an off-target read in a library designed for alpha chains. This chain's CDR3 is CASSLRGVLQETQYF. Here the CDR3 DNA reads TGCGCCAGCAGCTTGCGGGGGGTCCTCCAAGAGACCCAGTACTTC. This chain links TRBV5-1 with TRBJ2-5, with 7 bases fitting TRBD2. This CDR3 comprises 15 residues. Per the germline V gene, CDR1 is SGHRS and CDR2 is YFSETQ. V trimming: 1 base; J trimming: 1 base; junction bases outside the gene matches: 4.